This T cell receptor beta chain came from a study of T cell changes during pregnancy in multiple sclerosis. The CDR3 contains 15 residues. Germline V gene lookup returns CDR1 SGDLS and CDR2 YYNGEE. Trimming left V 3 bases short and J 6 bases short, with 16 bases between. TCRdb keeps only in-frame clones here, not all; method: immunoSEQ multiplex PCR. The table lists around 45,000 clones, approximately 90% of them singletons. Sequenced material: CD4+ T cells from peripheral blood mononuclear cells, taken before pregnancy. This rearrangement joins TRBV9 to TRBJ2-1; a possible D gene is TRBD2 (5 bases). This TCR was recovered from a female donor with multiple sclerosis, enrolled in a pregnancy study. The CDR3 protein is CASSGLGLRGNEQFF. Written as DNA, the CDR3 is TGTGCCAGCAGCGGCCTAGGGCTTCGGGGCAATGAGCAGTTCTTC.